This TCR beta chain is drawn from a study of early T cells in non-severe SARS-CoV-2 infection. Study conclusions and caveats: CD4 and private specificities were missed by VDJdb matching, which favored anti-spike CD8 responses.

There are 18 residues in the CDR3. V lost 11 bases to trimming and J lost 4 bases; unmatched junction nucleotides: 24. Germline CDR1 is LGHNA and CDR2 is YNFKEQ. Researchers attached unique molecular identifiers to individual cDNA molecules. TCRdb reprocessed the 5' RACE reads via MiXCR and lists one record per CDR3 protein. The table has about 71,000 distinct CDR3 sequences, about an eighth seen once. This clonotype was detected only a few times. The antigen is undetermined. This sequence was found in an adult who was a healthcare worker with PCR-confirmed SARS-CoV-2 infection or an uninfected control (not recorded which). V is TRBV4-2 and J is TRBJ2-5; the match to TRBD2 covers 8 bases. The material sequenced was whole blood, taken at baseline. CDR3 in DNA: TGTGCCGGCACCTCCGGCCAGCGGGGGCCTACCGGGGGAGAGACCCAGTACTTC. It encodes CAGTSGQRGPTGGETQYF.